One and the same sample provided the 8 T cell receptor beta chains below, sequenced in a study of CD8+ T cells in alopecia areata. Extracted RNA was reverse transcribed, and the resulting cDNA served as sequencing template. Assay: immunoSEQ multiplex PCR; the TCRdb copy retains only in-frame clones and omits some. Observed in the sample are over 250,000 clones, none of them singletons. Sorting relied on CD4, CD8alpha, NKG2D, NKG2ACE and other markers applied to pooled cutaneous lymph node cells. The material sequenced was CD4+ T cells sorted from a lymph node. These receptors came from a C3H/HeJ mouse with alopecia areata. As its MHC haplotype, the strain has H2-k.

A few counts support this clone. Mouse gene names apply. From the germline J gene comes the end of the CDR3, since the read stops 4 residues before it. V gene TRBV5 combines with J gene TRBJ2-1, with D maybe TRBD2 (6 bases). The germline V and J ends were trimmed by 4 bases and 1 base, with 11 bases remaining between them. The CDR3 extends over 15 amino acids. Germline CDR1 and CDR2: LGHNA and YNLKQL (reference sequence). The CDR3 bases that were read are TGTGCCAGCAGCCCTCGACTGGAGAACTATGCT. Encoded protein: CASSPRLENYA. The CDR3 in full is CASSPRLENYAEQFF.

A word on this clone: Gene labels here are mouse ones. The part of the CDR3 DNA that was read is TGTGCCAGCAGCCCCCTCGGGGAGGGGAACTCC. Amino acids: CASSPLGEGNS. The full CDR3 reads CASSPLGEGNSDYTF. The chain has TRBV5 and TRBJ1-2; a weak D match, TRBD1 (5 bases). The read stops 4 residues short of the end of the CDR3; the missing end is completed from the germline J gene. Germline CDR1 reads LGHNA; CDR2 reads YNLKQL (reference sequence). This CDR3 is built from 15 residues. The ends were cut back, 4 bases at V and 2 bases at J, with 14 bases in the middle.

A remark on this clone: Gene names are mouse gene names. The CDR3 end is not reached by the read, which stops 3 residues before it; the germline J gene fills it in. The gene calls are TRBV13-1 and TRBJ1-3; D unresolved. This CDR3 comprises 16 residues. V lost 0 bases and J 0 bases, leaving 10 bases between the germline ends. Germline V gene sequence: CDR1 NSHNY, CDR2 SYGAGN. The CDR3: CASSDVPARSGNTLYF. The CDR3 bases that were read are TGTGCCAGCAGTGATGTACCAGCCCGTTCTGGAAATACG.

This clone has more than one count but fewer than ten. Genes and germline come from the mouse. The CDR3 is cut off 4 residues early in the read; its end comes from the germline J gene. The chain links TRBV13-2 to TRBJ2-3; 9 bases map to TRBD1. The V gene end was trimmed by 4 bases and the J gene end by 1 base; junction bases not matched to a gene: 7. Germline CDR1 NNHNN, CDR2 SYGAGS (reference sequence). The CDR3 consists of 16 residues. The CDR3 sequence is CASGSLQGAGAETLYF. Partial CDR3 DNA: TGTGCCAGCGGTTCCCTACAGGGGGCGGGTGCAGAA.

With regard to this clone: Here the gene names and germline are mouse. The CDR3 is cut off 4 residues early in the read; its end comes from the germline J gene. The chain recombines TRBV31 with TRBJ2-1; 9 nucleotides match TRBD2. The CDR3 loop spans 15 amino acids. Unmatched junction bases numbered 1, after V lost 1 base and J lost 0 bases. Germline values: CDR1 GKSSPN, CDR2 SITVG. Partial CDR3 DNA: TGTGCCTGGAGTCAGGACTGGGGTAACTATGCT. Protein: CAWSQDWGNYA. The full CDR3 protein is CAWSQDWGNYAEQFF.

This clone was counted only a few times. Gene names and germline refer to mouse. Read sequence stops 4 residues before the CDR3 end, and the germline J gene provides the missing end. The rearrangement uses TRBV19 and TRBJ1-2; 7 bases line up with TRBD1. The length of the CDR3 is 14 residues. CDR1 and CDR2 (germline): FNHDT, SITEND (reference sequence). V lost 7 bases, J lost 0 bases, and 6 bases stayed unmatched. CDR3 sequence reads: CASSRDSSNSDYTF. CDR3 DNA (partial): TGTGCCAGCTCACGGGACAGCTCAAACTCC.

On this clone itself: Gene and germline names: mouse. The read halts 4 residues ahead of the CDR3 end, with the missing end drawn from the germline J gene. The chain uses TRBV13-3 and TRBJ2-3; no firm D call. The CDR3 has 13 amino acids. V was trimmed by 4 bases and J by 0 bases, leaving 6 bases between them. CDR1 is NNHDY, CDR2 SYVADS, per germline. The chain's CDR3 is CASSFSSAETLYF. The covered CDR3 bases are TGTGCCAGCAGTTTCAGTAGTGCAGAA.

This clone has ten or more counts. Genes and germline come from the mouse. The read is 4 residues too short to cover the CDR3 end, so that end is filled in from the germline J gene. The genes are TRBV17 and TRBJ2-2; TRBD2 matches at 12 bases. V lost 0 bases to trimming and J lost 4 bases; unmatched junction nucleotides: 3. Germline lookup yields CDR1 MNHDT and CDR2 YYDKIL. This CDR3 spans 17 amino acids. CDR3 region: CASSRDWGLGGTGQLYF. CDR3 DNA, as far as it was read: TGTGCTAGCAGTAGAGATTGGGGACTGGGGGGCACCGGG. Filled out from reference TRBV17 and TRBJ2-2, the complete variable domain reads DTTVKQNPRYKLARVGKPVNLICSQTMNHDTMYWYQKKPNQAPKLLLFYYDKILNREADTFEKFQSSRPNNSFCSLYIGSAGLEYSAMYLCASSRDWGLGGTGQLYFGEGSKLTVL.